What follows is one T cell receptor (beta chain) and its context. Its specificity is unknown. These data are taken from a study of beta chain features in type 1 diabetes. Study-level findings and limits: PCR, the amplification step, might favor shorter templates, equally in patients and controls.

What was sequenced were expressed TCRB transcripts, since all of the isolated RNA had been reverse transcribed. Generated by immunoSEQ multiplex PCR, the TCRdb table keeps only in-frame clones and is missing some. Here the sample spans 350,000 to 400,000 clones, about 14% being singletons. CDR1 and CDR2 (germline): MDHEN, SYDVKM. V lost 6 bases to trimming and J lost 4 bases, with 16 bases between them. This CDR3 region has 15 residues. It was via CD45RO/CCR7/CD25/CD127/CD95/CD27 that CD4+ naive, central memory, regulatory and stem cell-like memory cells were sorted. The rearrangement links TRBV28 to TRBJ1-5; the D gene is possibly TRBD1 (6 bases). The sequence derives from a woman aged 18-29 years in good health. The sequenced sample was naive CD4+ T cells from blood. The CDR3: CASSHEGQLNQPQHF. CDR3 DNA: TGTGCCAGCAGCCACGAAGGACAGCTGAATCAGCCCCAGCATTTT.